This TCR beta chain was captured in a study of cytomegalovirus exposure and HLA in healthy donors. Study outcomes and limitations: Around 18,000 TCR beta sequences were associated with HLA alleles at 0.05 false discovery rate in a later analysis. Per a prior analysis, the majority of TCR beta V segments were productive roughly 87% or roughly 30% of the time. According to a later analysis, donors in an Asian-associated ancestry cluster reportedly had fewer N-insertions than the approximately 670-donor mean.

PCR used 60 Vbeta primers and 13 Jbeta primers. Libraries were prepared by immunoSEQ multiplex PCR; TCRdb keeps only in-frame clonotypes and omits some of them. This table holds tens of thousands of clones, around 66% found once. The CDR3 is 14 amino acids. Trimming removed 5 bases at V and 3 bases at J, with 13 bases between. Germline V gene lookup returns CDR1 SGHTA and CDR2 FQGNSA. As for the donors, each was a healthy bone marrow donor. This clone was counted a single time. Its target is not known. Material for sequencing was PBMCs. The chain joins TRBV7-2 to TRBJ1-1; D not certain. This receptor was taken from a woman in her 40s in good health and CMV-seropositive. CDR3 bases: TGTGCCAGCAGCATCAGAACATTGGACACTGAAGCTTTCTTT. It encodes CASSIRTLDTEAFF.